The 8 T cell receptor beta chains below were found in one sample sequenced in a study of blood T cells in healthy people across ages. Combining a sample-barcoded 5' primer with a J-beta primer mix, a second PCR ran for about 7 to 11 cycles. TCRdb re-called the 5' RACE reads with MiXCR, one entry per CDR3 protein. Of about 680,000 distinct CDR3 sequences listed, around 45% are singletons. Specimen: blood. These receptors all come from a woman aged 55-69 years in good health.

This chain uses TRBV11-2 with TRBJ2-3; 10 nucleotides match TRBD2. Losses at the gene ends were 5 bases for V and 0 bases for J; bases not matched to a gene: 8. Germline CDR1 is SGHAT and CDR2 is FQNNGV. CDR3 length equals 17 residues. CDR3 sequence reads: CASSLGRTSGSTDTQYF. CDR3 in DNA: TGTGCCAGCAGCCTCGGTCGGACTAGCGGTAGCACAGATACGCAGTATTTT.

The J gene is TRBJ2-3, the V gene TRBV20-1; D is possibly TRBD2 (6 bases). CDR1 is DFQATT and CDR2 is SNEGSKA in the germline V gene (reference sequence). Between the trimmed V and J ends, which lost 6 bases and 4 bases, there was a span of 20 bases. The CDR3 runs 15 residues. The CDR3 protein is CSATWAGRRADTQYF. The CDR3 region has the DNA TGCAGTGCCACTTGGGCGGGGCGGAGGGCAGATACGCAGTATTTT.

There are a few counts of this clonotype. J is TRBJ2-1 and V is TRBV18, with 9 bases matching TRBD1. The CDR3 has 15 amino acids. The ends lost 5 bases at V and 5 bases at J; junction bases unmatched: 7. Germline CDR1 reads KGHSH; CDR2 reads LQKENI. CDR3 region: CASSSQGATNNEQFF. The CDR3 bases are TGTGCCAGCTCATCACAGGGGGCGACGAACAATGAGCAGTTCTTC.

The rearrangement uses TRBV28 and TRBJ2-4; D gene uncertain. CDR1 is MDHEN and CDR2 is SYDVKM in the germline V gene. V lost 2 bases, J lost 8 bases, and 13 bases lay in between. There are 14 residues in the CDR3. The CDR3 bases are TGTGCCAGCAGTTTAGGTGTCCCGGAAGACATTCAGTACTTC. This sequence encodes CASSLGVPEDIQYF.

This chain uses TRBV7-2 with TRBJ2-7, with 11 bases identical to TRBD2. V lost 6 bases and J lost 4; bases outside the gene matches: 11. Germline V lookup: CDR1 SGHTA, CDR2 FQGNSA. The CDR3 spans 16 residues. CDR3 residues: CASSQKPGTSGYEQYF. The CDR3 nucleotides are TGTGCCAGCAGTCAAAAACCCGGGACTAGCGGATACGAGCAGTACTTC.

This clonotype was detected a few times. V gene TRBV4-2 combines with J gene TRBJ2-1; 8 nucleotides match TRBD1. The J segment lost 8 bases and the V segment lost 5 bases, leaving 5 bases of the junction unmatched. The CDR3 length is 13 residues. From germline, CDR1 is LGHNA and CDR2 YNFKEQ. The CDR3 loop is CASSSGQGHEQFF. The CDR3 region has the DNA TGTGCCAGCAGCAGTGGACAGGGTCATGAGCAGTTCTTC.

This clonotype was counted a single time. A read error may be the cause here, since a much bigger clone is one base away. This sequence joins TRBV30 and TRBJ2-5, with D maybe TRBD1 (7 bases). The length of the CDR3 is 12 residues. The germline V gene has CDR1 GTSNPN and CDR2 SVGIG (reference sequence). V lost 4 bases, J lost 12 bases, and 18 bases lay in between. DNA for the CDR3: TGTGCCTGGACTCCCCCAGGGGGGTTCAAGTACTTC. Its translation is CAWTPPGGFKYF.

The V and J genes are TRBV10-3 and TRBJ2-5, with TRBD2 identical over 9 bases. The J segment lost 3 bases and the V segment lost 2 bases, leaving 4 bases of the junction unmatched. CDR3 size: 15 residues. Germline CDR1 ENHRY, CDR2 SYGVKD. The CDR3 loop is CAISELPSGEETQYF. The CDR3 bases are TGTGCCATCAGTGAGCTTCCTAGCGGGGAAGAGACCCAGTACTTC.